Detailed here is one T cell receptor beta chain. Its antigen is undetermined. The data were taken from a study of OX40 agonist ivuxolimab in advanced cancers. On the study more broadly: Antecedent anti-PD-1, anti-PD-L1 or anti-CTLA-4 therapy was permissible, with under 50% having received some. Among those treated, three patients had partial responses, one with hepatocellular carcinoma and two with cutaneous melanoma.

Clones were sequenced by immunoSEQ multiplex PCR, and TCRdb holds only the in-frame ones, with some missing. This table has about 83,000 clones, 75% to 95% appearing once. Points from the study as a whole: Among some nonresponders, normalized T-cell clonal expansion was also low.

The V gene's germline CDR1 is MNHNS and CDR2 SASEGT. The CDR3 consists of 14 residues. V was shortened by 8 bases and J by 5 bases, with 18 bases between the two germline ends. The chain uses TRBV6-1 and TRBJ1-2, with D unresolved. Sequencing was performed on CD4+ or CD8+ T cells sorted from blood, taken in a trial of the OX40 agonist ivuxolimab. The clonotype was recovered from an adult with an advanced solid tumor such as melanoma, head and neck, liver or kidney cancer. The CDR3 here is CASLSTREAYGYTF. The CDR3 DNA follows: TGTGCCAGCCTATCGACAAGGGAGGCGTATGGCTACACCTTC.